What follows are 30 T cell receptor beta chains derived from one specimen sequenced in a study of T cells in Graves' hyperthyroidism and ophthalmopathy. Researchers took RNA transcripts and amplified the TCR beta CDR3 regions from them. A set of HTBI primers served as the primers for a first-round RT-PCR of the TCR CDR3. MiXCR was run by TCRdb on the multiplex PCR reads, yielding one entry per CDR3 protein. The table has more than 650,000 distinct CDR3 sequences, 13% to 15% seen once; the top ten hold roughly a tenth. The specimen was blood. The source is a woman between 18 and 29 years old with Graves' hyperthyroidism.

This chain joins TRBV19 and TRBJ2-7; possible D gene TRBD1, 6 bases. From germline, CDR1 is LNHDA and CDR2 SQIVND (reference sequence). The germline V and J ends were trimmed by 6 bases and 2 bases, with 14 bases remaining between them. The CDR3 has 14 residues. CDR3 sequence reads: CASRPGTPPYEQYF. The CDR3 DNA reads as TGTGCCAGTAGGCCCGGGACACCTCCCTACGAGCAGTACTTC. The full variable domain, with the rest looked up from reference TRBV19 and TRBJ2-7, is DGGITQSPKYLFRKEGQNVTLSCEQNLNHDAMYWYRQDPGQGLRLIYYSQIVNDFQKGDIAEGYSVSREKKESFPLTVTSAQKNPTAFYLCASRPGTPPYEQYFGPGTRLTVT.

The chain combines TRBV19 with TRBJ1-3; 7 positions agree with TRBD1. Germline CDR1 LNHDA, CDR2 SQIVND (reference sequence). Unmatched junction bases numbered 3, after V lost 3 bases and J lost 4 bases. CDR3 size: 14 residues. DNA of the CDR3: TGTGCCAGTAGTATCACAGGGGAGGGAAACACCATATATTTT. Residues: CASSITGEGNTIYF.

This clonotype was seen more than once but under ten times. This sequence joins TRBV28 and TRBJ1-5; maybe TRBD1 (5 bases). Per the germline V gene, CDR1 is MDHEN and CDR2 is SYDVKM. The V end was cut by 4 bases, the J end by 4 bases, with 20 bases between. CDR3 size: 17 residues. The CDR3 coding sequence is TGTGCCAGCAGTTCCCCCCTGGACGGCCAGGGTAATCAGCCCCAGCATTTT. Translation: CASSSPLDGQGNQPQHF.

The rearrangement uses TRBV29-1 and TRBJ2-1; no clear D gene. Trimming left V 3 bases short and J 5 bases short, with 11 bases between. The V gene's germline CDR1 is SQVTM and CDR2 ANQGSEA. The length of the CDR3 is 13 residues. CDR3 in DNA: TGCAGCGTTGATCTTCACAGAGACAATGAGCAGTTCTTC. As protein: CSVDLHRDNEQFF.

This clonotype was recorded many times. The chain has TRBV2 and TRBJ1-5, with 7 bases identical to TRBD1. Trimming removed 4 bases from V and 7 bases from J; junction bases left unmatched: 4. In germline, CDR1 is SNHLY, CDR2 FYNNEI. The CDR3 loop spans 13 amino acids. In nucleotides, the CDR3 is TGTGCCAGCAGTGTCACAGGGGAACAGCCCCAGCATTTT. This gives the protein CASSVTGEQPQHF.

Many counts were recorded for this clonotype. CDR3 residues: CASSLDSGTYEQYF. The CDR3 DNA sequence: TGTGCCAGCAGCTTAGATAGCGGTACCTACGAGCAGTACTTC. The V call is TRBV13, the J call TRBJ2-7; tentatively, D is TRBD2 (6 bases). The CDR3 spans 14 residues. Trimming removed 1 base from V and 2 bases from J, with 9 bases in between. From germline, CDR1 is PRHDT and CDR2 FYEKMQ (reference sequence).

V is TRBV6-2 or TRBV6-3 and J is TRBJ1-5; no firm D call. Germline V gene sequence: CDR1 MNHEY, CDR2 SVGEGT. With 2 bases removed from V and 4 bases from J, the gap between germline ends came to 15 bases. The CDR3 extends over 16 amino acids. The CDR3 loop reads CASSYTWVERNQPQHF. DNA of the CDR3: TGTGCCAGCAGTTACACGTGGGTTGAGAGGAATCAGCCCCAGCATTTT.

This clonotype was found many times. This chain connects TRBV30 to TRBJ2-1, with D possibly being TRBD2 (5 bases). The V and J ends lost 0 bases and 8 bases respectively, with 17 bases between them. Germline V gene sequence: CDR1 GTSNPN, CDR2 SVGIG (reference sequence). CDR3 size: 15 residues. CDR3 sequence: CAWSVISGVADEQFF. DNA for the CDR3: TGTGCCTGGAGTGTGATCAGCGGTGTCGCGGATGAGCAGTTCTTC.

A remark on this clonotype: Because the CDR3 is missing its conserved closing phenylalanine or tryptophan, this is likely a read error. V and J are TRBV20-1 and TRBJ2-3; a possible D gene is TRBD1 (6 bases). The V end lost 5 bases, the J end lost 0 bases, and 15 bases lay between the germline ends. CDR3 length: 15 residues. Per germline, CDR1 DFQATT and CDR2 SNEGSKA (reference sequence). CDR3 nucleotide sequence: TGCAGTGCTCCAGGGACAACCAGTAGCACAGATACGCAGTATCTT. It yields the protein CSAPGTTSSTDTQYL.

V usage is TRBV20-1 and J usage is TRBJ2-7, with 7 bases matching TRBD2. CDR1 DFQATT and CDR2 SNEGSKA come from the germline V gene (reference sequence). Losses at the gene ends were 2 bases for V and 2 bases for J; bases not matched to a gene: 3. This CDR3 is 13 amino acids long. The CDR3 loop is CSARLAATYEQYF. The CDR3, as DNA: TGCAGTGCTAGACTAGCGGCGACCTACGAGCAGTACTTC.

This clonotype was observed at least ten times. This chain uses TRBV7-2 with TRBJ1-2, with D possibly TRBD1 on 5 matching bases. V lost 5 bases to trimming and J lost 5 bases, with 21 bases between them. CDR3 length: 16 residues. The germline CDR1 and CDR2 sequences are SGHTA and FQGNSA. The CDR3 DNA reads TGTGCCAGCAGCCTTGGGGGAACCTTTATGGGTTATGGCTACACCTTC. Its translation: CASSLGGTFMGYGYTF.

The chain employs TRBV30 and TRBJ2-5; 9 bases agree with TRBD1. Germline values: CDR1 GTSNPN, CDR2 SVGIG (reference sequence). This CDR3 comprises 11 residues. V gave up 3 bases and J gave up 12 bases; unmatched junction bases: 5. The CDR3 is CAWSLRDREYF. CDR3 DNA sequence: TGTGCCTGGAGCCTCCGGGACAGGGAGTACTTC.

V is TRBV18 and J is TRBJ2-5; unclear D gene. Trimming shortened V by 1 base and J by 2 bases, and 14 bases separated the two germline ends. Germline CDR1 reads KGHSH; CDR2 reads LQKENI. There are 16 residues in the CDR3. CDR3 amino acids: CASSPLGWRPQETQYF. In DNA form, the CDR3 reads TGTGCCAGCTCACCACTAGGGTGGCGGCCTCAAGAGACCCAGTACTTC.

This clonotype was counted many times. This chain connects TRBV15 to TRBJ1-5; TRBD1 is a possible D gene (5 bases). This CDR3 region has 16 residues. CDR1 is LNHNV, CDR2 YYDKDF, per germline (reference sequence). V was pared by 1 base and J by 7 bases, with 17 bases between. The chain's CDR3 is CATSRVRDAGRQPQHF. The CDR3 DNA follows: TGTGCCACCAGCAGAGTCCGGGACGCAGGAAGGCAGCCCCAGCATTTT.

This chain connects TRBV7-9 to TRBJ2-5; 8 positions agree with TRBD2. Germline trimming cut 4 bases from V and 5 bases from J; bases unmatched to any gene: 15. Looked up from germline, CDR1 is SEHNR and CDR2 is FQNEAQ (reference sequence). This CDR3 spans 17 amino acids. The CDR3 DNA follows: TGTGCCAGCAGCTCGACTAGCGCCTACCCTGTGGGGGAGACCCAGTACTTC. It encodes CASSSTSAYPVGETQYF. The full variable domain, its missing parts supplied by reference TRBV7-9 and TRBJ2-5, is DTGVSQNPRHKITKRGQNVTFRCDPISEHNRLYWYRQTLGQGPEFLTYFQNEAQLEKSRLLSDRFSAERPKGSFSTLEIQRTEQGDSAMYLCASSSTSAYPVGETQYFGPGTRLLVL.

This chain links TRBV12-3 or TRBV12-4 with TRBJ2-1; 11 bases line up with TRBD2. Unmatched junction bases numbered 4, after V lost 1 base and J lost 5 bases. CDR3 length: 16 amino acids. CDR3 loop: CASSLVLAGVNNEQFF. CDR3 DNA: TGTGCCAGCAGTTTAGTACTAGCGGGAGTGAACAATGAGCAGTTCTTC.

This clonotype was seen only a few times. The gene calls are TRBV6-5 and TRBJ1-2; no clear D. V was clipped by 4 bases and J by 4 bases, with 10 bases between them. The germline CDR1 and CDR2 sequences are MNHEY and SVGAGI. This CDR3 has 13 residues. The DNA of the CDR3 is TGTGCCAGCAGTTGCCTCGGCGCCTATGGCTACACCTTC. Its translation: CASSCLGAYGYTF.

This clonotype was recorded at least ten times. The chain has TRBV4-1 and TRBJ1-4; 10 bases are shared with TRBD1. The germline CDR1 and CDR2 sequences are MGHRA and YSYEKL. J was trimmed by 7 bases and V by 2 bases; bases with no gene match: 4. The CDR3 has 15 residues. This CDR3 is CASSQIGTGAEKLFF. In nucleotides, the CDR3 is TGCGCCAGCAGCCAAATTGGGACAGGGGCTGAAAAACTGTTTTTT.

In its sample, this clonotype was seen many times. The CDR3 loop reads CASSQAPGTGSYEQYF. DNA of the CDR3: TGCGCCAGCAGCCAAGCCCCTGGGACAGGGTCCTACGAGCAGTACTTC. This rearrangement joins TRBV4-1 to TRBJ2-7; 9 bases are shared with TRBD1. Germline V gene lookup returns CDR1 MGHRA and CDR2 YSYEKL. V lost 1 base to trimming and J lost 1 base; unmatched junction nucleotides: 5. The CDR3 is 16 residues long.

At least ten counts were recorded for this clonotype. The chain combines TRBV10-1 with TRBJ1-1; no definite D call. The CDR3 consists of 13 residues. In germline, CDR1 is WNHNN, CDR2 SYGVQD (reference sequence). Between the trimmed V and J ends, which lost 3 bases and 3 bases, there was a span of 8 bases. CDR3 residues: CASSDQQHTEAFF. The CDR3, as DNA: TGCGCCAGCAGTGATCAACAGCACACTGAAGCTTTCTTT.

This clonotype was observed many times. The gene calls are TRBV6-1 and TRBJ2-3; D is perhaps TRBD1 or TRBD2 (5 bases each). The germline V gene has CDR1 MNHNS and CDR2 SASEGT. CDR3 size: 15 residues. Deletions cut 7 bases from V and 2 bases from J, with 16 bases between. For the CDR3, the DNA is TGTGCCAGCAAACGGGACCGAGGGATCACAGATACGCAGTATTTT. Its translation is CASKRDRGITDTQYF.

This clonotype appeared once. The DNA for the CDR3 is TGCAGTGCTAGAGAGGTAGGGACTGGTTACAATGAGCAGTTCTTC. This translates into CSAREVGTGYNEQFF. The J gene is TRBJ2-1, the V gene TRBV20-1; D might be TRBD2 (6 bases). CDR1 is DFQATT and CDR2 is SNEGSKA in the germline V gene (reference sequence). The CDR3 loop spans 15 amino acids. V lost 0 bases and J lost 4, with 13 bases in between.

The chain has TRBV13 and TRBJ2-2; 10 bases fit TRBD2. This CDR3 comprises 15 residues. The junction had 4 bases not matched to a gene; V was cut back by 3 bases and J by 6 bases. Looked up from germline, CDR1 is PRHDT and CDR2 is FYEKMQ (reference sequence). CDR3 amino acids: CASSLMLAGAGELFF. CDR3 DNA sequence: TGTGCCAGCAGCTTGATGCTAGCGGGAGCCGGGGAGCTGTTTTTT.

In this sample, this clonotype turned up many times. The V gene is TRBV11-2, the J gene TRBJ2-3; D is ambiguous. Trimming stripped 5 bases from V and 3 bases from J, with 18 bases between. This CDR3 has 16 amino acids. Germline V gene data show CDR1 as SGHAT and CDR2 as FQNNGV. The CDR3 loop is CASSPISGQATDTQYF. The CDR3 DNA follows: TGTGCCAGCAGCCCCATCTCCGGGCAAGCGACAGATACGCAGTATTTT.

The chain couples TRBV6-5 to TRBJ2-7, with 10 nucleotides matching TRBD1. The CDR3 totals 15 residues. Germline assignment: CDR1 MNHEY and CDR2 SVGAGI. Trimming cost V 2 bases and J 7 bases; bases outside gene matches: 8. The CDR3 sequence: CASSYPGQGYREQYF. The CDR3 DNA reads TGTGCCAGCAGTTACCCGGGACAGGGGTACAGGGAGCAGTACTTC.

This clonotype was counted many times. The chain links TRBV28 to TRBJ1-1; D is undetermined. Germline-derived CDR1 and CDR2 are MDHEN and SYDVKM. The length of the CDR3 is 16 residues. V was clipped by 2 bases and J by 5 bases, with 18 bases between them. The DNA of the CDR3 is TGTGCCAGCAGTTTACCACAGATCCTGGGTCAGACTGAAGCTTTCTTT. Translation: CASSLPQILGQTEAFF.

This clonotype was detected many times. The V call is TRBV30, the J call TRBJ2-4; no definite D call. The germline CDR1 and CDR2 sequences are GTSNPN and SVGIG (reference sequence). The CDR3 totals 13 residues. The V end was cut by 0 bases, the J end by 8 bases, with 11 bases between. Here the CDR3 reads CAWSVETRHIQYF. Written as DNA, the CDR3 is TGTGCCTGGAGTGTGGAAACTCGGCACATTCAGTACTTC.

V usage is TRBV2 and J usage is TRBJ2-4, with TRBD2 identical over 7 bases. The trim removed 8 bases at V and 0 bases at J, leaving 16 bases unmatched. Germline V gives CDR1 SNHLY, CDR2 FYNNEI. The CDR3 covers 18 residues. CDR3 DNA: TGTGCCAGCGATGTTCGGGAAGCGGGGTTACTAGCCAAAAACATTCAGTACTTC. It encodes CASDVREAGLLAKNIQYF.

This clonotype was seen at least ten times. The CDR3 loop is CASSLDGGAQYF. Written as DNA, the CDR3 is TGTGCCAGCAGCTTAGATGGGGGTGCCCAGTACTTC. V and J are TRBV7-8 and TRBJ2-5; D possibly matches TRBD1 or TRBD2 (5 bases each). CDR1 SGHVS and CDR2 FQNEAQ come from the germline V gene. V was trimmed by 1 base and J by 9 bases, leaving 9 bases between them. The CDR3 contains 12 residues. Full variable domain (outside the CDR3, taken from reference TRBV7-8 and TRBJ2-5): GAGVSQSPRYKVAKRGQDVALRCDPISGHVSLFWYQQALGQGPEFLTYFQNEAQLDKSGLPSDRFFAERPEGSVSTLKIQRTQQEDSAVYLCASSLDGGAQYFGPGTRLLVL.

This clonotype was counted between two and nine times. The chain is built from TRBV4-1 and TRBJ1-1, with D unclear. The germline V and J ends were trimmed by 3 bases and 1 base, with 6 bases remaining between them. CDR3 size: 13 residues. From germline, CDR1 is MGHRA and CDR2 YSYEKL. Here the CDR3 DNA reads TGCGCCAGCAGCCATGCGCGGAACACTGAAGCTTTCTTT. This codes for CASSHARNTEAFF.